Listed here are 16 T cell receptor beta chains from one sample, sequenced in a study of human T cells and chemical hapten exposure. Stated time point: pre-sensitization, week 0. Treatment given: therapeutic diphenylcyclopropenone sensitization with weekly scalp DPC. TCRdb re-called the RACE reads with MiXCR, one entry per CDR3 protein. The sample shows around 260,000 distinct CDR3 sequences, more than 6.5% of them seen only once. Sequences were derived from whole blood, sampled in connection with sensitization to the hapten diphenylcyclopropenone (DPC). The receptors derive from a woman aged 35 to 49 with alopecia areata. Some clones in this sample may be carry-over from other donors' samples.

There are many counts of this clonotype. V usage is TRBV27 and J usage is TRBJ2-5; D is undetermined. Germline CDR1 reads MNHEY; CDR2 reads SMNVEV (reference sequence). V was trimmed by 6 bases and J by 0 bases, leaving 14 bases between them. The CDR3 has 15 amino acids. CDR3 nucleotide sequence: TGTGCCAGCAGACCCAACTCTCGACACCAAGAGACCCAGTACTTC. Its translation: CASRPNSRHQETQYF.

There are many counts of this clonotype. The rearrangement links TRBV28 to TRBJ2-2; 8 nucleotides align to TRBD1. V trimming: 2 bases; J trimming: 4 bases; junction bases outside the gene matches: 15. The CDR3 covers 19 residues. Germline CDR1 reads MDHEN; CDR2 reads SYDVKM. DNA for the CDR3: TGTGCCAGCAGTTTAAGGGCCCGAGGCAGGGGGCGCAGCACCGGGGAGCTGTTTTTT. It encodes CASSLRARGRGRSTGELFF.

This clonotype came up a few times. The J gene is TRBJ1-3, the V gene TRBV7-8, with a possible D match to TRBD1 (6 bases). CDR1 is SGHVS and CDR2 is FQNEAQ in the germline V gene. V was clipped by 5 bases and J by 1 base, with 12 bases between them. CDR3 size: 15 residues. In DNA form, the CDR3 reads TGTGCCAGCAGCCAGCGGGACATTTCTGGAAACACCATATATTTT. It is translated as CASSQRDISGNTIYF.

This clonotype was found a few times. This chain uses TRBV6-1 with TRBJ2-2; no definite D call. The V gene's germline CDR1 is MNHNS and CDR2 SASEGT. The CDR3 spans 15 residues. Trimming stripped 5 bases from V and 5 bases from J, with 15 bases between. CDR3 amino acids: CASSIGRLRTGELFF. The CDR3, as DNA: TGTGCCAGCAGTATCGGCCGATTGAGAACCGGGGAGCTGTTTTTT.

This clonotype was detected ten times or more. The rearrangement links TRBV7-2 to TRBJ2-3, with TRBD2 identical over 10 bases. This CDR3 is 16 amino acids long. Germline trimming cut 4 bases from V and 4 bases from J; bases unmatched to any gene: 8. Germline CDR1 SGHTA, CDR2 FQGNSA. CDR3 residues: CASSSRDLAGADTQYF. As DNA, the CDR3 is TGTGCCAGCAGCTCACGCGATCTAGCGGGGGCAGATACGCAGTATTTT.

There are many counts of this clonotype. J is TRBJ2-1 and V is TRBV7-2; D unclear. Per the germline V gene, CDR1 is SGHTA and CDR2 is FQGNSA. The CDR3 spans 13 residues. Trimming pared 2 bases from V and 9 bases from J, leaving 11 bases between. The CDR3 DNA reads as TGTGCCAGCAGCTTACTTCGTCTGAGTGAGCAGTTCTTC. This encodes CASSLLRLSEQFF.

The rearrangement uses TRBV7-3 and TRBJ2-4; perhaps TRBD1 as D (5 bases). Trimming removed 10 bases at V and 4 bases at J, with 14 bases between. The CDR3 totals 13 residues. The germline V gene has CDR1 SGHTA and CDR2 FQGTGA. Here the CDR3 DNA reads TGTGCCACGCCGACAGACAAGAAAAACATTCAGTACTTC. This gives the protein CATPTDKKNIQYF. The full variable domain, its missing parts supplied by reference TRBV7-3 and TRBJ2-4, is GAGVSQTPSNKVTEKGKYVELRCDPISGHTALYWYRQSLGQGPEFLIYFQGTGAADDSGLPNDRFFAVRPEGSVSTLKIQRTERGDSAVYLCATPTDKKNIQYFGAGTRLSVL.

The chain has TRBV12-3 or TRBV12-4 and TRBJ2-3, with D maybe TRBD1 (5 bases). The CDR3 runs to 13 residues. With 6 bases removed from V and 4 bases from J, the gap between germline ends came to 11 bases. The CDR3 spells CASRTAGSDTQYF. As DNA, the CDR3 is TGTGCCAGCAGGACCGCAGGGTCAGATACGCAGTATTTT.

This clonotype was seen repeatedly, ten times or more. The chain uses TRBV28 and TRBJ2-7, with D possibly TRBD2 on 5 matching bases. The V gene lost 3 bases and the J gene lost 2 bases, with 17 bases spanning the gap. This CDR3 has 16 residues. Looked up from germline, CDR1 is MDHEN and CDR2 is SYDVKM. The CDR3 is CASSFSGLFPPYEQYF. The CDR3 DNA is TGTGCCAGCAGTTTTTCCGGACTCTTCCCCCCCTACGAGCAGTACTTC.

This clonotype was seen many times. The chain has TRBV6-5 and TRBJ1-3; TRBD1 is a possible D gene (5 bases). CDR1 and CDR2 (germline): MNHEY, SVGAGI. CDR3 length: 14 residues. V was pared by 4 bases and J by 8 bases, with 15 bases between. In DNA, the CDR3 is TGTGCCAGCAGTTCCGGGGCAGAGAGGGACACCATATATTTT. Translated, it gives CASSSGAERDTIYF.

This clonotype has just a few counts. V and J are TRBV12-3 or TRBV12-4 and TRBJ2-5; no clear D gene. The CDR3 is made up of 13 amino acids. Trimming shortened V by 3 bases and J by 7 bases, and 12 bases separated the two germline ends. CDR3 protein: CASSFPRTRTQYF. The CDR3 DNA reads TGTGCCAGCAGTTTTCCCCGCACCAGGACCCAGTACTTC.

This clonotype was seen more than once but under ten times. V is TRBV9 and J is TRBJ2-1, with TRBD1 matching over 8 bases. The CDR3 runs 16 residues. Germline CDR1 reads SGDLS; CDR2 reads YYNGEE. V lost 3 bases, J lost 8 bases, and 13 bases stayed unmatched. Here the CDR3 reads CASSAGQGVGFYEQFF. Here the CDR3 DNA reads TGTGCCAGCAGCGCCGGACAGGGTGTGGGGTTCTATGAGCAGTTCTTC.

In this sample, this clonotype turned up many times. The V call is TRBV6-4, the J call TRBJ2-1; maybe TRBD2 (6 bases). This CDR3 contains 15 residues. In germline, CDR1 is MRHNA, CDR2 SNTAGT. The ends were cut back, 2 bases at V and 4 bases at J, with 12 bases in the middle. The CDR3 sequence is CASSDAEGAYNEQFF. As DNA, the CDR3 is TGTGCCAGCAGTGACGCGGAGGGAGCTTACAATGAGCAGTTCTTC.

In its sample, this clonotype was seen a few times. CDR3 sequence reads: CASSYLALGQETQYF. The CDR3 nucleotides are TGTGCCAGCAGTTACCTCGCTTTGGGCCAAGAGACCCAGTACTTC. The V gene is TRBV6-6, the J gene TRBJ2-5; D is undetermined. The CDR3 sequence is 15 residues long. The V gene lost 2 bases and the J gene lost 1 base, with 11 bases spanning the gap. Germline V CDR1 and CDR2: MNHNY, SVGAGI (reference sequence).

This clonotype was recorded at least ten times. V is TRBV25-1 and J is TRBJ1-6; TRBD1 matches 12 bases. Germline CDR1 MGHDK, CDR2 SYGVNS. V lost 4 bases, J lost 10 bases, and 5 bases stayed unmatched. CDR3 length: 15 residues. The CDR3: CASSGWDRGRSPLHF. CDR3 in DNA: TGTGCCAGCAGTGGATGGGACAGGGGGCGGTCACCCCTCCACTTT.

This chain links TRBV4-3 with TRBJ2-1; perhaps TRBD2 as D (6 bases). V shed 0 bases and J shed 0 bases, with 12 bases lying between them. The CDR3 spans 17 residues. The germline V gene has CDR1 LGHNA and CDR2 YSLEER. In DNA, the CDR3 is TGCGCCAGCAGCCAAGATTCCGGGGGATACTCCTACAATGAGCAGTTCTTC. It encodes CASSQDSGGYSYNEQFF.